The entry below describes one T cell receptor (beta chain). The CDR3 sequence is 12 residues long. Between the trimmed V and J ends, which lost 6 bases and 8 bases, there was a span of 13 bases. CDR1 is MNHEY and CDR2 is SVGAGI in the germline V gene. The sample originates from a study of blood T cell repertoires in COVID-19. Overall study context: The study drew acute and convalescent COVID-19 samples from the United States, Italy and Spain. Sample material is recorded as cDNA or gDNA derived from T cells, B-cell-depleted T cells, or PBMCs.

Profiled with immunoSEQ multiplex PCR; TCRdb holds only in-frame clones, not every one. Of 110,000 or so clones listed, roughly 80% are singletons. This chain connects TRBV6-5 to TRBJ1-2; a possible D gene is TRBD1 (5 bases). This receptor was identified in a woman aged 70-85 years with acute or convalescent COVID-19. Sequencing was carried out using peripheral blood. In nucleotides, the CDR3 is TGTGCCAGCAGGGTCGGGGGGGGAGGCTACACCTTC. Residues: CASRVGGGGYTF.